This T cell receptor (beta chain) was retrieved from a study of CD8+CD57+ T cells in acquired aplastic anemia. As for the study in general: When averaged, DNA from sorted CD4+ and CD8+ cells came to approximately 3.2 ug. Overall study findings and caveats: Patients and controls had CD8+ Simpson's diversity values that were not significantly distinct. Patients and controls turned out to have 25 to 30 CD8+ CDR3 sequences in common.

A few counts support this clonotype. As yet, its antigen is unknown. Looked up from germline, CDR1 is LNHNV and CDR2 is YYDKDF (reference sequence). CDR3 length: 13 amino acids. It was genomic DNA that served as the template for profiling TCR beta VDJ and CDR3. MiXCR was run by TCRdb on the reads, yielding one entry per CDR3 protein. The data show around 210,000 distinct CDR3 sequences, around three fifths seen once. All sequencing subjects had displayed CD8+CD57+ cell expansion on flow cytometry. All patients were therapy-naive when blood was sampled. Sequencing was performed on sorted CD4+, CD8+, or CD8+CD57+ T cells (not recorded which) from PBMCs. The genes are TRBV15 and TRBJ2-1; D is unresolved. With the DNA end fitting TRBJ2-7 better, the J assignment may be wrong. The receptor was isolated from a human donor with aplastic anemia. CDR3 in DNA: TGTGCCACCAGCAGAGATCGGAGCGCTGAGCAGTACTTC. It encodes CATSRDRSAEQYF.